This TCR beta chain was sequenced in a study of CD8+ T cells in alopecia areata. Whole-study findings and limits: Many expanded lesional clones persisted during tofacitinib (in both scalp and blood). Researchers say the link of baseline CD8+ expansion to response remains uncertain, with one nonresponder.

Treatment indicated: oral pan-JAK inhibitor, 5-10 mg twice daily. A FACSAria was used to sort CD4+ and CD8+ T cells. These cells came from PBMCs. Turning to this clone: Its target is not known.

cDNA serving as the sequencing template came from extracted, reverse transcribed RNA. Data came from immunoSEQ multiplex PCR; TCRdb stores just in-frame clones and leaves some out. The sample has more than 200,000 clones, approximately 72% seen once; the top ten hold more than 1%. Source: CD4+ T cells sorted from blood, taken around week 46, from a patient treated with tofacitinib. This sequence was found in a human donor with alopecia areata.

The CDR3 protein is CASSPGQGFGYEQYF. CDR3 coding DNA: TGTGCCAGCAGTCCCGGGCAGGGTTTCGGATACGAGCAGTACTTC. The V and J genes are TRBV6-5 and TRBJ2-7; D may be TRBD1 (5 bases). Germline CDR1 is MNHEY and CDR2 is SVGAGI. Trimming took off 5 bases at V and 4 bases at J, with 18 bases between the two ends. This CDR3 spans 15 amino acids.